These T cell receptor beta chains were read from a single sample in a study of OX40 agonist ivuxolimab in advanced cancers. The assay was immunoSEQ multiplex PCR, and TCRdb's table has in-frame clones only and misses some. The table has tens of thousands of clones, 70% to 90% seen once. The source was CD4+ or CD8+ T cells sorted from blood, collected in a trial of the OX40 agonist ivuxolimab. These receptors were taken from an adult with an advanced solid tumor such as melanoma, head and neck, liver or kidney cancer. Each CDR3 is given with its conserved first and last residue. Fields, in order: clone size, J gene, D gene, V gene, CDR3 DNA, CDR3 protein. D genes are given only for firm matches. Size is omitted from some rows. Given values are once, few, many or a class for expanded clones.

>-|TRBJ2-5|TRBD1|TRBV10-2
TGCGCCAGCAGGGACCGGGACAGGGATTTGGGAGAGACCCAGTACTTC
CASRDRDRDLGETQYF
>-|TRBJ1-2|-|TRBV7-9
TGTGCCAGCAGCTTGGGGGATGGCTACACCTTC
CASSLGDGYTF
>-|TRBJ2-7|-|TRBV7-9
TGTGCCAGCAGCTTAGCAGGACCCTACGAGCAGTACTTC
CASSLAGPYEQYF
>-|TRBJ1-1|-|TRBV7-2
TGTGCCAGCAGCTCTAGGGGGATCACTGAAGCTTTCTTT
CASSSRGITEAFF
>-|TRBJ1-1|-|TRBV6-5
TGTGCCAGCAGTTACTCAGGCAGGGTCTACACTGAAGCTTTCTTT
CASSYSGRVYTEAFF
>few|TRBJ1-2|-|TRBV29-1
TGCAGCGTTGAGTATGGGGCTGGCTACACCTTC
CSVEYGAGYTF
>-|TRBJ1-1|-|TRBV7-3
TGTGCCAGCAGCGAACAGGGATCGAACACTGAAGCTTTCTTT
CASSEQGSNTEAFF
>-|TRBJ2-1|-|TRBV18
TGTGCCAGCTCACCAGTAGCCGGGGGCGAGTACAATGAGCAGTTCTTC
CASSPVAGGEYNEQFF
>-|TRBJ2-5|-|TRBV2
TGTGCCAGCAGTGAAGGGAGTCTCCAGACCCAGTACTTC
CASSEGSLQTQYF
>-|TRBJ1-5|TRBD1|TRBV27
TGTGCCAGCAGTCAGGGGGGACAAGGAAATCAGCCCCAGCATTTT
CASSQGGQGNQPQHF
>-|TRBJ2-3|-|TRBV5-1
TGCGCCAGCAGCTTGGGCCAGCTATTAGATACGCAGTATTTT
CASSLGQLLDTQYF
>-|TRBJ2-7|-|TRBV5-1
TGCGCCAGCAGCTTGGTTCCGGGACATAGCTCCTACGAGCAGTACTTC
CASSLVPGHSSYEQYF
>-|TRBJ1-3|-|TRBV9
TGTGCCAGCAGCGTAGCTACGAGTAGCACGGCCGCTGGAAACACCATATATTTT
CASSVATSSTAAGNTIYF
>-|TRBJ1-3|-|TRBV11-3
TGTGCCAGCAGCCGTACAGGATCTGGAAACACCATATATTTT
CASSRTGSGNTIYF
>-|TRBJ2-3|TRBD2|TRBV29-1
TGCAGCGTCCCGGGGGGGACTACCGGGACAGATACGCAGTATTTT
CSVPGGTTGTDTQYF
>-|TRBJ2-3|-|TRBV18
TGTGCCAGCTCACGGGGGGCTAGCACAGATACGCAGTATTTT
CASSRGASTDTQYF
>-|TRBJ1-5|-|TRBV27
TGTGCCAGCAGCTCCCGGGGGACTCCGACTAGCAATCAGCCCCAGCATTTT
CASSSRGTPTSNQPQHF
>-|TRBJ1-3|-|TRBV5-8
TGTGCCAGCCACAGGGAGGCTGGAAACACCATATATTTT
CASHREAGNTIYF
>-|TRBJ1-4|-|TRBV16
TGTGCCAGCAGCCAAATTTCAGGAGGTAATGAAAAACTGTTTTTT
CASSQISGGNEKLFF
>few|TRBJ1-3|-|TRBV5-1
TGCGCCAGCAGTCCTTCCGACAGGCTCGGGGGAAACACCATATATTTT
CASSPSDRLGGNTIYF
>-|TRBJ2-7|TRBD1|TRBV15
TGTGCCACCAGCTTCAGGGGGTCCCGCTACGAGCAGTACTTC
CATSFRGSRYEQYF
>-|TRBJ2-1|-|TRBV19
TGTGCCAGTAGTACCCGGGTGGTAGTGGGGGAGCACAATGAGCAGTTCTTC
CASSTRVVVGEHNEQFF
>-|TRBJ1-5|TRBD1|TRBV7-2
TGTGCCAGCAGCTTGACAGGGGGGGATCAGCCCCAGCATTTT
CASSLTGGDQPQHF
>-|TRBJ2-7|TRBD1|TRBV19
TGTGCCAGTAGTACCGTCCGGGACAGCAGTTCCTACGAGCAGTACTTC
CASSTVRDSSSYEQYF
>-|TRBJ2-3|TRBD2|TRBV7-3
TGTGCCAGCAGCCTTACCGCTACTAGCGGGGGGGCTTCGGATACGCAGTATTTT
CASSLTATSGGASDTQYF
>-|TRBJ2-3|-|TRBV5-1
TGCGCCAGCAGCCCAATAGTGGGGGAACCAGATACGCAGTATTTT
CASSPIVGEPDTQYF
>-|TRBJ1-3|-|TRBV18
TGTGCCAGCTCACGGGCCAGGAACTCTGGAAACACCATATATTTT
CASSRARNSGNTIYF
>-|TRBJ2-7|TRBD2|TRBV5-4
TGTGCCAGCAGCCCGGGAGGTCGGACCTACGAGCAGTACTTC
CASSPGGRTYEQYF
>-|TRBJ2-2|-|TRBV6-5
TGTGCCAGCAGTTACCACGGGGATCAGATCGGGGAGCTGTTTTTT
CASSYHGDQIGELFF
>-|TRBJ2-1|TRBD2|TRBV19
TGTGCCAGTAGTATATTTCGGACTAGCGGGGGGTTCAATGAGCAGTTCTTC
CASSIFRTSGGFNEQFF
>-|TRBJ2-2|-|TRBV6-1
TGTGCCAGCAGGACCCCGACGTCGAACACCGGGGAGCTGTTTTTT
CASRTPTSNTGELFF
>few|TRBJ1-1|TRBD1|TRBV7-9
TGTGCCAGCAGCTCCCTAGACAGGGAGAACACTGAAGCTTTCTTT
CASSSLDRENTEAFF
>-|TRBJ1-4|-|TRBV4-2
TGTGCCAGCAGCCTAGTCACGACAGCAACTAATGAAAAACTGTTTTTT
CASSLVTTATNEKLFF